This T cell receptor beta chain was sequenced during a study of blood T cell repertoires in COVID-19. Study at large: COVID-19 samples, acute and convalescent, were from the United States, Italy and Spain.

In assigning cohorts, the study relied on participant-reported clinical history. Generated by immunoSEQ multiplex PCR, the TCRdb table keeps only in-frame clones and is missing some. The table lists around 170,000 clones, 87% of them singletons. Deletions cut 3 bases from V and 0 bases from J, with 11 bases between. CDR3 length: 15 amino acids. CDR1 SGDLS and CDR2 YYNGEE come from the germline V gene. The clonotype comes from a woman aged 45 to 65 who had recovered from COVID-19. Sequences were obtained from PBMCs or T cells enriched from blood (not recorded which). V gene TRBV9 combines with J gene TRBJ2-3; D is perhaps TRBD1 (6 bases). CDR3 protein: CASSGLGASTDTQYF. DNA of the CDR3: TGTGCCAGCAGCGGACTGGGGGCTAGCACAGATACGCAGTATTTT.